The next 10 T cell receptor beta chains were all read from a single sample in a study of CD8+CD57+ T cells in acquired aplastic anemia. The template for TCR beta VDJ and CDR3 sequence profiling was genomic DNA. TCRdb redid the calling of the reads with MiXCR, one entry per CDR3 protein. The sample lists approximately 250,000 distinct CDR3 sequences, approximately 82% occurring once. Patients sequenced had flow cytometry evidence of CD8+CD57+ cell expansion. Sequenced sample: sorted CD4+, CD8+, or CD8+CD57+ T cells (not recorded which) from PBMCs. Source of these receptors: a human donor with aplastic anemia.

J is TRBJ1-5 and V is TRBV7-9; D ambiguous. Germline V lookup: CDR1 SEHNR, CDR2 FQNEAQ (reference sequence). This CDR3 comprises 16 residues. Deletions cut 4 bases from V and 0 bases from J, with 13 bases between. CDR3 in amino acids: CASSYEPAYSNQPQHF. The CDR3 bases are TGTGCCAGCAGCTACGAACCGGCGTATAGCAATCAGCCCCAGCATTTT.

Of note for this clonotype: This is likely a read error, given that the CDR3 carries no conserved phenylalanine or tryptophan at its end. The limits of the CDR3 on the DNA are not certain, so only TCRdb's listed CDR3 is given. The genes are TRBV9 and TRBJ2-3. From germline, CDR1 is SGDLS and CDR2 YYNGEE. The length of the CDR3 is 12 amino acids, counting both ends. CDR3 in amino acids: CASSVGSATQDY.

The chain links TRBV7-2 to TRBJ2-7; no firm D call. The CDR3 contains 18 residues. V dropped 1 base and J dropped 4 bases, with 23 bases sitting between them. Germline V gene data show CDR1 as SGHTA and CDR2 as FQGNSA. The CDR3 coding sequence is TGTGCCAGCAGCTTAGAGGGTTCCCACCCTAATGAAAAATACGAGCAGTACGTC. Amino acids: CASSLEGSHPNEKYEQYV.

This clonotype is a singleton in its sample. The V and J genes are TRBV19 and TRBJ1-5; TRBD1 is a possible D gene (5 bases). The length of the CDR3 is 16 residues. Trimming shortened V by 2 bases and J by 0 bases, and 11 bases separated the two germline ends. Per the germline V gene, CDR1 is LNHDA and CDR2 is SQIVND (reference sequence). The CDR3 is CASSIRSGRSNQPQHF. The CDR3 nucleotides are TGTGCCAGTAGTATACGTTCAGGGCGTAGCAATCAGCCCCAGCATTTT.

The chain has TRBV9 and TRBJ2-5; D remains unclear. Germline V gene data show CDR1 as SGDLS and CDR2 as YYNGEE. The CDR3 has 15 amino acids. V was clipped by 3 bases and J by 11 bases, with 23 bases between them. CDR3 DNA: TGTGCCAGCAGCGCTGGGTCAGATTGGCAGTATTTTCAGTACTTC. Amino acid sequence: CASSAGSDWQYFQYF. Looking up the rest from reference TRBV9 and TRBJ2-5 gives the full variable domain: DSGVTQTPKHLITATGQRVTLRCSPRSGDLSVYWYQQSLDQGLQFLIQYYNGEERAKGNILERFSAQQFPDLHSELNLSSLELGDSALYFCASSAGSDWQYFQYFGPGTRLLVL.

A remark on this clonotype: This CDR3 fails to terminate in the conserved phenylalanine or tryptophan, so it likely reflects a read error. This chain connects TRBV24-1 to TRBJ1-1; D possibly corresponds to TRBD1 (6 bases). Germline V gene lookup returns CDR1 KGHDR and CDR2 SFDVKD. Trimming removed 4 bases at V and 8 bases at J, with 16 bases between. This CDR3 comprises 14 residues. This CDR3 reads CATSDKKEQGEAFI. The CDR3, as DNA: TGTGCCACCAGTGACAAGAAGGAACAGGGCGAAGCTTTCATT.

The rearrangement links TRBV9 to TRBJ2-1; no firm D call. The CDR3 has 13 amino acids. V was pared by 3 bases and J by 16 bases, with 20 bases between. Germline CDR1 is SGDLS and CDR2 is YYNGEE. The CDR3 protein is CASSDGVMGKGFF. CDR3 nucleotide sequence: TGTGCCAGCAGCGATGGTGTGATGGGGAAAGGTTTCTTC. The complete variable domain, with remaining parts taken from reference TRBV9 and TRBJ2-1, reads DSGVTQTPKHLITATGQRVTLRCSPRSGDLSVYWYQQSLDQGLQFLIQYYNGEERAKGNILERFSAQQFPDLHSELNLSSLELGDSALYFCASSDGVMGKGFFGPGTRLTVL.

This chain uses TRBV20-1 with TRBJ1-2; 8 nucleotides line up with TRBD1. This CDR3 spans 14 amino acids. Germline values: CDR1 DFQATT, CDR2 SNEGSKA (reference sequence). The J segment lost 3 bases and the V segment lost 4 bases, leaving 7 bases of the junction unmatched. CDR3 sequence (DNA): TGCAGTGCTATGGACAGGGCGCTCCACTATGGCTACACCTTC. Amino acid sequence: CSAMDRALHYGYTF.

In this sample, this clonotype turned up many times. The chain carries TRBV24-1 and TRBJ2-2; D is perhaps TRBD2 (7 bases). In germline, CDR1 is KGHDR, CDR2 SFDVKD. CDR3 length: 16 residues. The ends were cut back, 2 bases at V and 1 base at J, with 10 bases in the middle. The CDR3: CATSDSGGQNTGELFF. The CDR3 bases are TGTGCCACCAGTGATTCGGGGGGCCAGAACACCGGGGAGCTGTTTTTT.

The sample holds many counts of this clonotype. The chain joins TRBV4-1 to TRBJ2-1; D gene unclear. Per the germline V gene, CDR1 is MGHRA and CDR2 is YSYEKL. V lost 0 bases and J 7 bases, leaving 13 bases between the germline ends. The CDR3 consists of 15 residues. DNA of the CDR3: TGCGCCAGCAGCCAAGATAAGTCTAGTAAGAATGAGCAGTTCTTC. Its translation is CASSQDKSSKNEQFF.